The clone carrying this T cell receptor (beta chain) was recorded many times. Antigen specificity is unknown. The sample is drawn from a study of T cells in Graves' hyperthyroidism and ophthalmopathy. Study-level results: By a 13 V-J model, ophthalmopathy was set apart from stable hyperthyroidism. Blood shared most expanded thyroid clonotypes above 0.001.

TCR beta CDR3 region amplification was performed from RNA transcripts. First-round RT-PCR targeting the TCR CDR3 was performed with the HTBI primer set. TCRdb passed the multiplex PCR reads through MiXCR, listing each CDR3 protein once. The repertoire holds around 620,000 distinct CDR3 sequences, with about 45% as singletons. This CDR3 is built from 14 residues. Looked up from germline, CDR1 is SNHLY and CDR2 is FYNNEI. The ends were cut back, 2 bases at V and 4 bases at J, with 9 bases in the middle. The sequenced sample was peripheral blood or thyroid tissue (not recorded which). This clonotype was sampled from an adult woman with Graves' disease, either hyperthyroidism or ophthalmopathy (not recorded which). This sequence joins TRBV2 and TRBJ1-3, with a tentative D call TRBD1 (5 bases). The CDR3 bases are TGTGCCAGCAGTGAACAGGGATCAGGAAACACCATATATTTT. Encoded protein: CASSEQGSGNTIYF.